A selection of T cell receptor beta chains follows, all from one sample in a study of cytomegalovirus exposure and HLA in healthy donors. Only in-frame clones appear in the TCRdb table, and some are missing; sequencing was by immunoSEQ multiplex PCR. The sample gives 150,000 to 200,000 clones, approximately 72% of which show up once; around 6.9% is in the top ten. Source material: PBMCs. The receptors shown here come from a man in his forties or fifties in good health and CMV-seropositive. CDR3s include the opening cysteine and the closing phenylalanine or tryptophan. A D gene is named only where the DNA matches it firmly. Rows may omit the clone size; those that give it use once, few, many or a size class.

CDR3nt: TGTGCCAGCAGCAGCGGGGGGGCGACCGGGGAGCTGTTTTTT
CDR3aa: CASSSGGATGELFF
j_gene: TRBJ2-2
v_gene: TRBV6-5
d_gene: TRBD2
abundance: once
len: 14

CDR3nt: TGTGCCATCAGTGAAGGACAGACGAACACCGGGGAGCTGTTTTTT
CDR3aa: CAISEGQTNTGELFF
j_gene: TRBJ2-2
v_gene: TRBV10-3
d_gene: .
abundance: .
len: 15

CDR3nt: TGTGCCATCAGTAGACCGGGGGAGACCCAGTACTTC
CDR3aa: CAISRPGETQYF
j_gene: TRBJ2-5
v_gene: TRBV10-3
d_gene: .
abundance: .
len: 12

CDR3nt: TGTGCCAGCAGCTTAGTAGGGTGGAGGGATACGCAGTATTTT
CDR3aa: CASSLVGWRDTQYF
j_gene: TRBJ2-3
v_gene: TRBV7-2
d_gene: .
abundance: .
len: 14

CDR3nt: TGTGCCAGCAGCAAGACAGAGAGCACTGAAGCTTTCTTT
CDR3aa: CASSKTESTEAFF
j_gene: TRBJ1-1
v_gene: TRBV7-8
d_gene: .
abundance: .
len: 13

CDR3nt: TGTGCCAGCAGCCTCCCGCAAATGAGGACGGACGGAGGCTACGAGCAGTACTTC
CDR3aa: CASSLPQMRTDGGYEQYF
j_gene: TRBJ2-7
v_gene: TRBV7-9
d_gene: .
abundance: .
len: 18

CDR3nt: TGTGCCAGTAGTAGGCAGGGCGGTGGGGAGACCCAGTACTTC
CDR3aa: CASSRQGGGETQYF
j_gene: TRBJ2-5
v_gene: TRBV19
d_gene: .
abundance: .
len: 14

CDR3nt: TGTGCCAGCAGCTTAACAGAGCTCACCGGAAACACCATATATTTT
CDR3aa: CASSLTELTGNTIYF
j_gene: TRBJ1-3
v_gene: TRBV7-2
d_gene: .
abundance: .
len: 15

CDR3nt: TGTGCCAGCAGTGAAGAGGGACTCCGTCAGCAGTACTTC
CDR3aa: CASSEEGLRQQYF
j_gene: TRBJ2-5
v_gene: TRBV2
d_gene: .
abundance: once
len: 13

CDR3nt: TGTGCCAGCAGCTTAGGGAGAGATCAGCCCCAGCATTTT
CDR3aa: CASSLGRDQPQHF
j_gene: TRBJ1-5
v_gene: TRBV7-4
d_gene: .
abundance: .
len: 13